Following are 25 T cell receptor beta chains from one sample sequenced in a study of a mutant IDH1 vaccine in newly diagnosed glioma. The repertoire was sequenced with immunoSEQ multiplex PCR; TCRdb's copy has only in-frame clones and lacks some. This table has some 25,000 clones, 82% appearing once. The time point: week 47, end of study. A single vaccine dose contained 300 ug of mutant IDH1 20-mer peptide, and topical imiquimod was used with it. These TCRs' antigens remain unknown. Specimen: PBMCs, collected from a glioma patient whose treatment included an IDH1 peptide vaccine. These receptors all come from a man aged 35-49 years with glioma. Some clones in this sample may be carry-over from other donors' samples.

V and J are TRBV12-5 and TRBJ2-7, with unresolved D. The CDR3 consists of 14 residues. Between the trimmed V and J ends, which lost 1 base and 6 bases, there was a span of 13 bases. The V gene's germline CDR1 is LGHNT and CDR2 FRNRAP. DNA for the CDR3: TGTGCTAGTGGTTTGGGGGTCTCCGCCGGCGAGCAGTACTTC. As protein: CASGLGVSAGEQYF.

The chain couples TRBV10-3 to TRBJ2-2; TRBD2 agrees at 7 bases. Germline CDR1 is ENHRY and CDR2 is SYGVKD. Trimming removed 6 bases from V and 4 bases from J; junction bases left unmatched: 8. The CDR3 consists of 15 residues. CDR3 coding DNA: TGTGCCATCAGCAAGCTAGCGGAACGCACCGGGGAGCTGTTTTTT. Encoded protein: CAISKLAERTGELFF.

The chain combines TRBV7-9 with TRBJ1-2; D possibly corresponds to TRBD1 (5 bases). The CDR3 totals 14 residues. CDR1 and CDR2 (germline): SEHNR, FQNEAQ (reference sequence). V was trimmed by 1 base and J by 4 bases, leaving 10 bases between them. The CDR3 DNA reads TGTGCCAGCAGCTTAGGGTCAGGGTTCTATGGCTACACCTTC. Its translation: CASSLGSGFYGYTF.

V gene TRBV30 combines with J gene TRBJ1-6, with D possibly being TRBD1 (5 bases). V was shortened by 1 base and J by 9 bases, with 13 bases between the two germline ends. Germline assignment: CDR1 GTSNPN and CDR2 SVGIG (reference sequence). The CDR3 totals 14 residues. The CDR3 nucleotides read TGTGCCTGGAGTGCATCGGGGGTGGGTTCACCCCTCCACTTT. Translated: CAWSASGVGSPLHF.

The genes are TRBV7-6 and TRBJ1-2; D perhaps matches TRBD1 (6 bases). V gave up 4 bases and J gave up 8 bases, with 17 bases separating them. Germline V gene data show CDR1 as SGHVS and CDR2 as FNYEAQ. The CDR3 consists of 14 residues. CDR3 amino acids: CASSSLTGPVGYTF. DNA for the CDR3: TGTGCCAGCAGCTCGTTGACAGGCCCCGTGGGCTACACCTTC. Drawing the rest from reference TRBV7-6 and TRBJ1-2, the complete variable domain is GAGVSQSPRYKVTKRGQDVALRCDPISGHVSLYWYRQALGQGPEFLTYFNYEAQQDKSGLPNDRFSAERPEGSISTLTIQRTEQRDSAMYRCASSSLTGPVGYTFGSGTRLTVV.

The chain couples TRBV2 to TRBJ2-7; D gene ambiguous. Germline V gene lookup returns CDR1 SNHLY and CDR2 FYNNEI. The CDR3 covers 15 residues. With 1 base removed from V and 0 bases from J, the gap between germline ends came to 10 bases. CDR3 sequence: CASSEGGQLSYEQYF. The CDR3, as DNA: TGTGCCAGCAGTGAAGGGGGTCAGCTCTCCTACGAGCAGTACTTC.

The chain links TRBV6-5 to TRBJ1-2; D gene ambiguous. There are 12 residues in the CDR3. The germline V gene encodes CDR1 MNHEY and CDR2 SVGAGI. V lost 6 bases and J lost 1, with 6 bases in between. The CDR3 DNA follows: TGTGCCAGCAGCCCCCATAACTATGGCTACACCTTC. Translating gives CASSPHNYGYTF.

CDR3 nucleotides: TGTGCCAGCAGCGTTGGCAGGAACACTGAAGCTTTCTTT. Protein product: CASSVGRNTEAFF. V is TRBV9 and J is TRBJ1-1; D unclear. This CDR3 is 13 amino acids long. The V end lost 2 bases, the J end lost 1 base, and 6 bases lay between the germline ends. Germline CDR1 reads SGDLS; CDR2 reads YYNGEE. Full variable domain (remainder filled in from reference TRBV9 and TRBJ1-1): DSGVTQTPKHLITATGQRVTLRCSPRSGDLSVYWYQQSLDQGLQFLIQYYNGEERAKGNILERFSAQQFPDLHSELNLSSLELGDSALYFCASSVGRNTEAFFGQGTRLTVV.

This chain connects TRBV30 to TRBJ1-1, with D possibly TRBD1 on 6 matching bases. This CDR3 contains 14 residues. From germline, CDR1 is GTSNPN and CDR2 SVGIG (reference sequence). Trimming cost V 0 bases and J 3 bases, with 11 bases left between them. The CDR3: CAWSVWAGDTEAFF. The CDR3 nucleotides are TGTGCCTGGAGTGTATGGGCAGGGGACACTGAAGCTTTCTTT.

V usage is TRBV30 and J usage is TRBJ1-1; D uncertain. CDR1 GTSNPN and CDR2 SVGIG come from the germline V gene (reference sequence). The CDR3 contains 14 residues. The V gene lost 2 bases and the J gene lost 0 bases, with 10 bases spanning the gap. CDR3 nucleotide sequence: TGTGCCTGGAGTAAAGGGCAGCTGAACACTGAAGCTTTCTTT. It translates to CAWSKGQLNTEAFF.

The chain combines TRBV4-1 with TRBJ2-7; tentatively, D is TRBD2 (6 bases). From germline, CDR1 is MGHRA and CDR2 YSYEKL. Trimming cost V 1 base and J 3 bases, with 19 bases left between them. This CDR3 spans 17 amino acids. The CDR3 spells CASSQVLGGANIYEQYF. CDR3 DNA: TGCGCCAGCAGCCAAGTTCTCGGAGGGGCGAACATCTACGAGCAGTACTTC.

V gene TRBV5-1 combines with J gene TRBJ2-1, with 9 bases that match TRBD2. V gave up 2 bases and J gave up 0 bases; unmatched junction bases: 6. From germline, CDR1 is SGHRS and CDR2 YFSETQ. CDR3 length equals 17 residues. The chain's CDR3 is CASSLGLAGNSYNEQFF. The CDR3 DNA reads TGCGCCAGCAGCTTAGGTCTAGCGGGGAACTCCTACAATGAGCAGTTCTTC.

The chain recombines TRBV4-3 with TRBJ2-3; 8 bases are a match to TRBD2. CDR3 length: 17 residues. Unmatched junction bases numbered 7, after V lost 0 bases and J lost 2 bases. CDR1 is LGHNA and CDR2 is YSLEER in the germline V gene. The CDR3 DNA reads as TGCGCCAGCAGCCAAGATGCAGCGGGGGACCACACAGATACGCAGTATTTT. It translates to CASSQDAAGDHTDTQYF.

A word on this clone: An end of the junction differs from the germline gene, which may be a read error. This chain uses TRBV11-2 with TRBJ1-1, with 7 bases matching TRBD1. CDR1 is SGHAT and CDR2 is FQNNGV in the germline V gene. This CDR3 has 14 amino acids. The CDR3: CASSLGGSGTAVLF. CDR3 in DNA: TGTGCCAGCAGCTTAGGGGGGTCCGGGACAGCAGTTCTCTTT.

The J gene is TRBJ1-3, the V gene TRBV7-8; 10 bases agree with TRBD1. The J segment lost 2 bases and the V segment lost 4 bases, leaving 5 bases of the junction unmatched. The germline V gene encodes CDR1 SGHVS and CDR2 FQNEAQ. The CDR3 has 16 amino acids. CDR3 loop: CASSSRTGGPGNTIYF. The DNA of the CDR3 is TGTGCCAGCAGCTCCCGGACAGGGGGACCTGGAAACACCATATATTTT. The full variable domain, its missing parts supplied by reference TRBV7-8 and TRBJ1-3, is GAGVSQSPRYKVAKRGQDVALRCDPISGHVSLFWYQQALGQGPEFLTYFQNEAQLDKSGLPSDRFFAERPEGSVSTLKIQRTQQEDSAVYLCASSSRTGGPGNTIYFGEGSWLTVV.

This chain uses TRBV5-4 with TRBJ2-1, with 7 bases aligning to TRBD2. This CDR3 is 15 amino acids long. V shed 0 bases and J 7 bases; nucleotides not matched to a gene: 7. CDR1 and CDR2 (germline): SGHNT, YYREEE (reference sequence). CDR3 DNA: TGTGCCAGCAGCTTGGCAGCGGGGTCTGTGAATGAGCAGTTCTTC. Translated: CASSLAAGSVNEQFF.

The rearrangement links TRBV29-1 to TRBJ2-1; D gene unclear. From germline, CDR1 is SQVTM and CDR2 ANQGSEA. The CDR3 sequence is 15 residues long. Trimming removed 8 bases at V and 0 bases at J, with 17 bases between. Here the CDR3 reads CSYATTFSSYNEQFF. CDR3 DNA: TGCAGCTACGCCACGACTTTCAGCTCCTACAATGAGCAGTTCTTC.

This chain joins TRBV4-1 and TRBJ1-2, with 9 bases identical to TRBD1. The CDR3 spans 15 residues. Germline values: CDR1 MGHRA, CDR2 YSYEKL. With V trimmed by 4 bases and J by 4 bases, 7 bases remained unmatched. CDR3 DNA sequence: TGCGCCAGCAGCCGGGGACAGGGAAATTCCTATGGCTACACCTTC. It codes for CASSRGQGNSYGYTF.

The chain employs TRBV5-1 and TRBJ2-7; possibly TRBD1 for D (5 bases). V gave up 1 base and J gave up 7 bases, with 12 bases separating them. In germline, CDR1 is SGHRS, CDR2 YFSETQ. The CDR3 contains 13 residues. CDR3 residues: CASSLLGHGEQYF. As DNA, the CDR3 is TGCGCCAGCAGCTTGTTGGGGCATGGAGAGCAGTACTTC. Based on the CDR3 plus reference TRBV5-1 and TRBJ2-7, the full variable domain is KAGVTQTPRYLIKTRGQQVTLSCSPISGHRSVSWYQQTPGQGLQFLFEYFSETQRNKGNFPGRFSGRQFSNSRSEMNVSTLELGDSALYLCASSLLGHGEQYFGPGTRLTVT.

V gene TRBV14 combines with J gene TRBJ2-3, with a possible D match to TRBD2 (6 bases). Looked up from germline, CDR1 is SGHDN and CDR2 is FVKESK. Trimming cost V 4 bases and J 5 bases, with 19 bases left between them. This CDR3 has 16 residues. CDR3 region: CASSPRLGSFGDTQYF. As DNA, the CDR3 is TGTGCCAGCAGCCCCCGACTAGGCAGTTTCGGAGATACGCAGTATTTT.

The rearrangement joins TRBV10-1 to TRBJ2-3; 11 nucleotides align to TRBD2. Germline values: CDR1 WNHNN, CDR2 SYGVQD (reference sequence). This CDR3 region has 12 residues. V lost 5 bases and J lost 10; bases outside the gene matches: 2. The CDR3 DNA is TGCGCCAGCAGTCGGGGACTAGCGGCGCAGTATTTT. Its protein product is CASSRGLAAQYF.

The chain combines TRBV16 with TRBJ2-2, with 8 bases fitting TRBD1. Germline V CDR1 and CDR2: KGHSY, FQNENV. The CDR3 consists of 16 residues. V lost 4 bases to trimming and J lost 3 bases; unmatched junction nucleotides: 7. The CDR3 bases are TGTGCCAGCAGCCCAACCGACAGGGGTCACACCGGGGAGCTGTTTTTT. Amino acid sequence: CASSPTDRGHTGELFF.

The CDR3 coding sequence is TGTGCCAGCAGCTCGGGACAGGGGGCTGGAGATACGCAGTATTTT. Translation gives CASSSGQGAGDTQYF. The chain couples TRBV7-2 to TRBJ2-3; 12 bases fit TRBD1. The germline V gene encodes CDR1 SGHTA and CDR2 FQGNSA. V gave up 4 bases and J gave up 5 bases; unmatched junction bases: 4. CDR3 length equals 15 residues.

This chain links TRBV19 with TRBJ1-1; possible D gene TRBD1, 6 bases. Germline V gene lookup returns CDR1 LNHDA and CDR2 SQIVND (reference sequence). Trimming left V 4 bases short and J 8 bases short, with 17 bases between. The CDR3 loop spans 14 amino acids. DNA of the CDR3: TGTGCCAGTAGTAAAGGCGGGGGCCACTTCGAAGCTTTCTTT. Translated, it gives CASSKGGGHFEAFF.

This sequence joins TRBV5-6 and TRBJ1-4, with 8 bases aligning to TRBD1. The CDR3 runs to 17 residues. Germline V gene sequence: CDR1 SGHDT, CDR2 YYEEEE. V gave up 4 bases and J gave up 5 bases; unmatched junction bases: 13. CDR3 loop: CASSTDVHTGGNEKLFF. The CDR3 nucleotides read TGTGCCAGCAGCACGGATGTTCATACAGGGGGAAATGAAAAACTGTTTTTT.